One and the same sample provided the 5 T cell receptor beta chains below, sequenced in a study of blood T cells in healthy people across ages (dated by TCRdb to 2013 to 2016). The library was made by 5' RACE. The listed sequencing device is Illumina HiSeq 2500. A second PCR of roughly 7 to 12 cycles was run with a J-beta primer mix and a sample-barcoded 5' primer. The public reads were run again by TCRdb, first through fastp at Q25 and then through MiXCR, and only productive beta chains were kept. Identical CDR3 proteins give one entry, which carries the most common genes and DNA. In this sample the table shows around 870,000 distinct CDR3 sequences, around 26% of which occur a single time. Roughly a sixth of the sample is held by the ten biggest clonotypes. Sample: blood. The receptors here all came from an elderly woman in good health.

In its sample, this clonotype was seen many times. This may stem from a read error, because a much larger clone lies one nucleotide away. V and J are TRBV10-1 and TRBJ2-7; 15 bases fit TRBD2. V shed 5 bases, J shed 7 bases, and the junction held 6 bases outside the gene matches. The CDR3 has 15 residues. Germline V CDR1 and CDR2: WNHNN, SYGVQD (reference sequence). DNA of the CDR3: TGCGCCAGCAGTAGGACTAGCGGGGGGGCTGTGGAGCAGTACTTC. It codes for CASSRTSGGAVEQYF.

This clonotype was detected ten times or more. V and J are TRBV25-1 and TRBJ2-6; 8 bases match TRBD2. This CDR3 has 17 residues. Trimming took 4 bases from V and 1 from J; bases not matched to a gene: 6. Germline V CDR1 and CDR2: MGHDK, SYGVNS. The CDR3 DNA is TGTGCCAGCAGTGTCAGCGGGGGTAGGTCTGGGGCCAACGTCCTGACTTTC. Amino acid sequence: CASSVSGGRSGANVLTF.

In its sample, this clonotype was seen many times. The rearrangement links TRBV7-2 to TRBJ2-1; 8 bases map to TRBD2. Per the germline V gene, CDR1 is SGHTA and CDR2 is FQGNSA. This CDR3 region has 14 residues. Unmatched junction bases numbered 2, after V lost 4 bases and J lost 3 bases. CDR3 DNA: TGTGCCAGCAGCTCAACTAGCGGCTACAATGAGCAGTTCTTC. Translated: CASSSTSGYNEQFF.

This clonotype was seen only a few times. The chain joins TRBV6-2 or TRBV6-3 to TRBJ2-1, with TRBD2 matching over 9 bases. Germline V lookup: CDR1 MNHEY, CDR2 SVGEGT. Germline trimming cut 9 bases from V and 6 bases from J; bases unmatched to any gene: 9. The CDR3 is 14 amino acids. CDR3 amino acids: CASRLSGGPNEQFF. The CDR3, as DNA: TGTGCCAGTAGACTAAGCGGGGGGCCCAATGAGCAGTTCTTC.

The table lists this clonotype with a few counts. V gene TRBV30 combines with J gene TRBJ1-1; possible D gene TRBD1, 6 bases. The germline V gene encodes CDR1 GTSNPN and CDR2 SVGIG (reference sequence). The CDR3 extends over 14 amino acids. The V end lost 4 bases, the J end lost 2 bases, and 14 bases lay between the germline ends. The chain's CDR3 is CAWKRQATNTEAFF. CDR3 bases: TGTGCCTGGAAGAGACAGGCAACTAACACTGAAGCTTTCTTT.